These 25 T cell receptor beta chains share one sample of origin, sequenced in a study of CD8+ T cells in alopecia areata. Extracted RNA was reverse transcribed, and the resulting cDNA served as sequencing template. Clones were sequenced by immunoSEQ multiplex PCR, and TCRdb holds only the in-frame ones, with some missing. The sample has some 220,000 clones; approximately 57% are singletons. As to treatment: oral pan-JAK inhibitor, 5-10 mg twice daily. The material sequenced was CD4+ T cells sorted from blood, taken at week 4, from a patient treated with tofacitinib. The receptors stem from a human donor with alopecia areata.

The rearrangement joins TRBV4-3 to TRBJ2-7; D is ambiguous. Trimming removed 0 bases from V and 3 bases from J, with 9 bases in between. This CDR3 has 14 amino acids. Germline V gives CDR1 LGHNA, CDR2 YSLEER. The CDR3 DNA reads TGCGCCAGCAGCCAAGAATCTGCAGACTACGAGCAGTACTTC. The encoded protein is CASSQESADYEQYF.

This clone has just a few counts. The genes are TRBV5-6 and TRBJ2-3; a possible D gene is TRBD1 (6 bases). The J call may be mistaken, given a closer DNA end match to TRBJ1-5. The CDR3 is made up of 16 amino acids. CDR1 and CDR2 from the germline V gene are SGHDT and YYEEEE. This CDR3 is CASSQITGRSTDTQHF. CDR3 DNA: TGTGCCAGCAGCCAAATAACAGGGAGAAGCACAGATACGCAGCATTTT.

The table lists this clone with a few counts. This chain uses TRBV7-2 with TRBJ2-1; no definite D call. Germline V gene lookup returns CDR1 SGHTA and CDR2 FQGNSA. The V gene lost 4 bases and the J gene lost 6 bases, with 16 bases spanning the gap. This CDR3 region has 15 residues. The CDR3 here is CASSSDGARRNEQFF. For the CDR3, the DNA is TGTGCCAGCAGCTCGGACGGCGCCCGGCGCAATGAGCAGTTCTTC.

This clone was observed a handful of times. J is TRBJ1-1 and V is TRBV10-3; possible D gene TRBD1, 5 bases. Trimming took 4 bases from V and 5 from J, leaving 11 bases between them. The CDR3 totals 13 residues. CDR1 ENHRY and CDR2 SYGVKD come from the germline V gene. The CDR3 region is CAISVPGMTEAFF. CDR3 nucleotide sequence: TGTGCCATCAGTGTTCCAGGGATGACTGAAGCTTTCTTT.

The V and J genes are TRBV29-1 and TRBJ2-1, with 8 bases matching TRBD1. The CDR3 is made up of 11 amino acids. V trimming: 7 bases; J trimming: 9 bases; junction bases outside the gene matches: 5. Germline CDR1 is SQVTM and CDR2 is ANQGSEA. CDR3 sequence: CSEDRVGEQFF. The CDR3 nucleotides read TGCAGCGAGGACAGGGTTGGTGAGCAGTTCTTC.

The V call is TRBV6-5, the J call TRBJ1-5; no reliable D call. Trimming removed 5 bases at V and 5 bases at J, with 10 bases between. The CDR3 sequence is 13 residues long. The germline CDR1 and CDR2 sequences are MNHEY and SVGAGI. In DNA, the CDR3 is TGTGCCAGCAGTCGGACGTACGATCAGCCCCAGCATTTT. Encoded protein: CASSRTYDQPQHF.

This clone was detected a few times. This chain joins TRBV30 and TRBJ1-2; D unclear. The CDR3 runs 10 residues. The V gene lost 4 bases and the J gene lost 8 bases, with 8 bases spanning the gap. Germline loops: CDR1 GTSNPN, CDR2 SVGIG (reference sequence). The CDR3 sequence: CAWKGPGYTF. CDR3 nucleotide sequence: TGTGCCTGGAAGGGTCCAGGCTACACCTTC.

In its sample, this clone was seen a few times. This CDR3 is also generated by other DNA sequences in the sample. This chain links TRBV10-3 with TRBJ1-5; possible D gene TRBD1, 5 bases. CDR1 ENHRY and CDR2 SYGVKD come from the germline V gene. This CDR3 region has 13 residues. Deletions cut 0 bases from V and 6 bases from J, with 6 bases between. The CDR3 loop reads CAISESGGQPQHF. DNA of the CDR3: TGTGCCATCAGTGAGTCCGGGGGTCAGCCCCAGCATTTT.

The chain joins TRBV15 to TRBJ2-7; 8 bases line up with TRBD2. The junction had 6 bases not matched to a gene; V was cut back by 1 base and J by 4 bases. The CDR3 consists of 15 residues. Germline assignment: CDR1 LNHNV and CDR2 YYDKDF (reference sequence). Here the CDR3 DNA reads TGTGCCACCAGCAGAGCGGGGGGGGAAAATTACGAGCAGTACTTC. It translates to CATSRAGGENYEQYF.

This sequence joins TRBV11-2 and TRBJ2-1; the D gene is possibly TRBD2 (6 bases). Trimming cost V 5 bases and J 10 bases, with 15 bases left between them. Germline V lookup: CDR1 SGHAT, CDR2 FQNNGV. The length of the CDR3 is 13 residues. The CDR3 reads CASSQVRGWEQFF. The CDR3 bases are TGTGCCAGCAGCCAGGTCCGGGGGTGGGAGCAGTTCTTC.

The chain joins TRBV5-1 to TRBJ2-7; unclear D gene. CDR1 and CDR2 from the germline V gene are SGHRS and YFSETQ. V lost 0 bases to trimming and J lost 6 bases, with 10 bases between them. The CDR3 covers 13 residues. The CDR3 sequence is CASSLEPGLEQYF. As DNA, the CDR3 is TGCGCCAGCAGCTTGGAACCGGGTCTCGAGCAGTACTTC.

The chain employs TRBV19 and TRBJ1-5; D uncertain. The CDR3 runs to 15 residues. Per the germline V gene, CDR1 is LNHDA and CDR2 is SQIVND (reference sequence). V dropped 3 bases and J dropped 0 bases, with 9 bases sitting between them. Written as DNA, the CDR3 is TGTGCCAGTAGTATGTGGGCAGGTAGCAATCAGCCCCAGCATTTT. The encoded protein is CASSMWAGSNQPQHF.

This rearrangement joins TRBV5-7 to TRBJ2-7; D is ambiguous. Being an ORF, TRBV5-7 has a function that is uncertain. V lost 5 bases and J 3 bases, leaving 21 bases between the germline ends. The CDR3 spans 16 residues. The CDR3 loop is CASRHKCRRLSYEQYF. CDR3 in DNA: TGTGCCAGCAGACATAAATGTCGACGACTGAGCTACGAGCAGTACTTC.

The rearrangement uses TRBV6-5 and TRBJ2-7, with D unresolved. Trimming shortened V by 5 bases and J by 3 bases, and 14 bases separated the two germline ends. The CDR3 runs 14 residues. The germline gives CDR1 MNHEY, CDR2 SVGAGI. The CDR3 loop reads CASSTQDGNYEQYF. CDR3 nucleotide sequence: TGTGCCAGCAGTACCCAGGACGGAAACTACGAGCAGTACTTC.

The gene calls are TRBV5-1 and TRBJ1-2; a possible D gene is TRBD1 (5 bases). There are 13 residues in the CDR3. V was trimmed by 1 base and J by 8 bases, leaving 12 bases between them. Germline loops: CDR1 SGHRS, CDR2 YFSETQ. Written as DNA, the CDR3 is TGCGCCAGCAGCTTGCTGGGGCGCGAGGGCTACACCTTC. Amino acid sequence: CASSLLGREGYTF.

The chain uses TRBV11-1 and TRBJ2-1; D might be TRBD1 (6 bases). V was trimmed by 1 base and J by 3 bases, leaving 10 bases between them. This CDR3 is 15 amino acids long. The germline V gene has CDR1 SGHAT and CDR2 FQDESV (reference sequence). CDR3 in DNA: TGTGCCAGCAGCTTAGTTGGGGGCGGCTACAATGAGCAGTTCTTC. Translating gives CASSLVGGGYNEQFF.

V is TRBV29-1 and J is TRBJ2-1; D may be TRBD1 (6 bases). Germline CDR1 and CDR2: SQVTM and ANQGSEA. The CDR3 runs 14 residues. Trimming stripped 6 bases from V and 6 bases from J, with 18 bases between. Here the CDR3 DNA reads TGCAGCGTCCCGGGCCGGGACACCATCAATGAGCAGTTCTTC. Protein product: CSVPGRDTINEQFF.

CDR3: CSVTGTGGGNYGYTF. In nucleotides, the CDR3 is TGCAGCGTTACCGGGACAGGGGGTGGTAACTATGGCTACACCTTC. This rearrangement joins TRBV29-1 to TRBJ1-2; 11 bases line up with TRBD1. Germline CDR1 reads SQVTM; CDR2 reads ANQGSEA. The CDR3 is 15 residues long. Trimming took 5 bases from V and 1 from J; bases not matched to a gene: 6.

This sequence joins TRBV7-2 and TRBJ1-1; D remains ambiguous. Trimming left V 5 bases short and J 12 bases short, with 13 bases between. Germline V gives CDR1 SGHTA, CDR2 FQGNSA. The CDR3 sequence is 11 residues long. Here the CDR3 reads CASSEQLGTFF. CDR3 coding DNA: TGTGCCAGCAGCGAGCAACTGGGAACTTTCTTT.

The gene calls are TRBV9 and TRBJ2-5; 9 positions match TRBD2. Germline CDR1 SGDLS, CDR2 YYNGEE. V shed 4 bases and J 1 base; nucleotides not matched to a gene: 8. There are 16 residues in the CDR3. The CDR3 loop reads CASSLRLADRQETQYF. CDR3 sequence (DNA): TGTGCCAGCAGCCTACGACTAGCGGACCGCCAAGAGACCCAGTACTTC.

The chain recombines TRBV30 with TRBJ1-2, with D maybe TRBD1 (5 bases). The germline V gene encodes CDR1 GTSNPN and CDR2 SVGIG (reference sequence). Trimming took off 2 bases at V and 2 bases at J, with 12 bases between the two ends. This CDR3 comprises 14 residues. The CDR3 bases are TGTGCCTGGAGTCAGGGAAGGAGCAACTATGGCTACACCTTC. Its translation: CAWSQGRSNYGYTF.

The chain joins TRBV7-9 to TRBJ1-2; possibly TRBD1 for D (6 bases). Per the germline V gene, CDR1 is SEHNR and CDR2 is FQNEAQ (reference sequence). The CDR3 loop spans 14 amino acids. Trimming stripped 10 bases from V and 4 bases from J, with 19 bases between. The CDR3 loop is CATEDSSWIYGYTF. The CDR3 DNA is TGTGCCACCGAGGACAGTTCTTGGATCTATGGCTACACCTTC.

This clone showed up just once. J is TRBJ1-1 and V is TRBV29-1; 7 bases map to TRBD1. The J segment lost 8 bases and the V segment lost 7 bases, leaving 10 bases of the junction unmatched. The CDR3 has 12 amino acids. CDR1 is SQVTM and CDR2 is ANQGSEA in the germline V gene. CDR3 in amino acids: CSAATGSLEAFF. DNA of the CDR3: TGCAGCGCTGCGACAGGGTCCTTGGAAGCTTTCTTT.

The CDR3 is CSASQERDYGYTF. CDR3 nucleotides: TGCAGCGCATCACAGGAGAGAGACTATGGCTACACCTTC. This chain joins TRBV29-1 and TRBJ1-2; D may be TRBD1 (5 bases). Trimming took 7 bases from V and 3 from J, leaving 15 bases between them. Per germline, CDR1 SQVTM and CDR2 ANQGSEA. This CDR3 region has 13 residues. The full variable domain, with the rest looked up from reference TRBV29-1 and TRBJ1-2, is SAVISQKPSRDICQRGTSLTIQCQVDSQVTMMFWYRQQPGQSLTLIATANQGSEATYESGFVIDKFPISRPNLTFSTLTVSNMSPEDSSIYLCSASQERDYGYTFGSGTRLTVV.

This chain joins TRBV6-4 and TRBJ2-3; the D is unclear. Trimming pared 8 bases from V and 3 bases from J, leaving 12 bases between. Germline V CDR1 and CDR2: MRHNA, SNTAGT. The CDR3 runs 13 residues. Here the CDR3 reads CASGSRETDTQYF. CDR3 coding DNA: TGTGCCAGCGGGTCAAGGGAAACAGATACGCAGTATTTT.